The T cell receptor beta chain described here comes from a study of blood T cell repertoires in COVID-19. This CDR3 is 13 amino acids long. CDR1 is SGHNT and CDR2 is YENEEA in the germline V gene. V lost 0 bases to trimming and J lost 3 bases, with 5 bases between them. The method was immunoSEQ multiplex PCR; TCRdb's version includes in-frame clones alone and lacks a portion of them. The sample comprises approximately 200,000 clones, roughly 88% of which are singletons, and more than 7.5% rests with the top ten. Participants spanned ages about 18 to 90 years and resided in 20 to 30 US areas. This rearrangement joins TRBV11-3 to TRBJ1-1; TRBD1 is a possible D gene (5 bases). The sequence was obtained from a woman aged 25 to 39 who had recovered from COVID-19. The sample comprised PBMCs or T cells enriched from blood (not recorded which). The CDR3 region is CASSLEGHTEAFF. DNA of the CDR3: TGTGCCAGCAGCTTAGAGGGGCACACTGAAGCTTTCTTT.